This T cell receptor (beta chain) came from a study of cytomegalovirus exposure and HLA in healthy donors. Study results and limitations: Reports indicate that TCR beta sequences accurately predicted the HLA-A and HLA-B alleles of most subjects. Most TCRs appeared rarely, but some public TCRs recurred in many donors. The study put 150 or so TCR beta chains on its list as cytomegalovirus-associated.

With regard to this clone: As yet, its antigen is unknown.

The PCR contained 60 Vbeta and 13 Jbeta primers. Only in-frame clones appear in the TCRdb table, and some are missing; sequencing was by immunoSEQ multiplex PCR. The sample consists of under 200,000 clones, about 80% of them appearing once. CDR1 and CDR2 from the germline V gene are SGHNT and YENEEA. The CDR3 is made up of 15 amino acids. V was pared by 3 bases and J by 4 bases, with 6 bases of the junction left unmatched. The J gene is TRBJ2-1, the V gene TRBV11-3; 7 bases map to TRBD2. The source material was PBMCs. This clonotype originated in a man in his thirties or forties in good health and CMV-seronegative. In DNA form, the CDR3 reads TGTGCCAGCAGCTTTCGGTCGGGGGGTTACAATGAGCAGTTCTTC. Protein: CASSFRSGGYNEQFF.